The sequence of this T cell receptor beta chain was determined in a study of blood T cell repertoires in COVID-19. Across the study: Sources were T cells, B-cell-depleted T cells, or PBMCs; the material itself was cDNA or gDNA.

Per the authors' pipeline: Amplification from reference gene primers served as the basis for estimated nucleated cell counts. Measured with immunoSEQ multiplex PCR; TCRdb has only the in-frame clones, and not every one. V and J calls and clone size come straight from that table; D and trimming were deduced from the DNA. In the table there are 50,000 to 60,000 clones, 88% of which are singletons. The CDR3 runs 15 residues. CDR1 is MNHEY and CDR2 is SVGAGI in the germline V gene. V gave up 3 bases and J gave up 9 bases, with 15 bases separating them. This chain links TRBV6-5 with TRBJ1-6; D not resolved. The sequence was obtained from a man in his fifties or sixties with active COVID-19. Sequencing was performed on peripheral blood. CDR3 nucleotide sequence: TGTGCCAGCAGTTATGCTAGCTGGGTTGGTTCACCCCTCCACTTT. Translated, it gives CASSYASWVGSPLHF.